A single sample gave rise to the 4 T cell receptor beta chains below, sequenced in a study of human T cells and chemical hapten exposure (dated by TCRdb to the early 2020s). The method was RACE. Sequencing used a NextSeq 500. In-frame beta chains were kept once TCRdb had trimmed the public reads at Q25 with fastp and called clones with MiXCR. Each record represents a unique CDR3 protein, reported with the most common genes and DNA among its rows. The sample contains roughly 38,000 distinct CDR3 sequences, over 7.5% of them found a single time. The top ten clones comprise over 20% of the sample. The time point label corresponds to: patch test 3, about 24 weeks after DPC sensitization. Reading the label with the study, this specimen's treatment or condition is: therapeutic diphenylcyclopropenone sensitization with weekly scalp DPC. Unfractionated whole blood was collected in Tempus Blood RNA tubes, and total RNA was extracted from that blood.

Here the sequenced sample was whole blood, taken in connection with sensitization to the hapten diphenylcyclopropenone (DPC). The receptors shown here come from a man in his forties or fifties with alopecia areata. Some clones in this sample may be carry-over from other donors' samples.

The chain recombines TRBV25-1 with TRBJ2-7, with D possibly being TRBD2 (5 bases). Germline V CDR1 and CDR2: MGHDK, SYGVNS. V lost 2 bases and J 7 bases, leaving 12 bases between the germline ends. The CDR3 is 13 amino acids. CDR3 DNA sequence: TGTGCCAGCAGTGAACTAGCTCCGGGGGAGCAGTACTTC. Protein product: CASSELAPGEQYF.

This clonotype was detected a few times. The DNA for the CDR3 is TGTGCCAGCAGCCAATCTGGGACTAGCGGATCCTACAATGAGCAGTTCTTC. It translates to CASSQSGTSGSYNEQFF. The rearrangement uses TRBV7-9 and TRBJ2-1; 11 bases line up with TRBD2. CDR3 size: 17 residues. The ends lost 5 bases at V and 1 base at J; junction bases unmatched: 7. Germline-derived CDR1 and CDR2 are SEHNR and FQNEAQ (reference sequence). The full variable domain, its missing parts supplied by reference TRBV7-9 and TRBJ2-1, is DTGVSQNPRHKITKRGQNVTFRCDPISEHNRLYWYRQTLGQGPEFLTYFQNEAQLEKSRLLSDRFSAERPKGSFSTLEIQRTEQGDSAMYLCASSQSGTSGSYNEQFFGPGTRLTVL.

This clonotype was picked up many times. The chain uses TRBV10-2 and TRBJ2-7; D is perhaps TRBD1 (6 bases). The length of the CDR3 is 15 residues. Germline V gene lookup returns CDR1 WSHSY and CDR2 SAAADI. Trimming took off 8 bases at V and 6 bases at J, with 23 bases between the two ends. The DNA for the CDR3 is TGCGCCAGCCCAATACCCAGGGGACCCCTACGCGAGCAGTACTTC. This gives the protein CASPIPRGPLREQYF.

This clonotype was counted a few times. The CDR3 reads CASSQGQVYGYTF. The CDR3 bases are TGTGCCAGCTCCCAAGGACAGGTCTATGGCTACACCTTC. The V gene is TRBV18, the J gene TRBJ1-2, with TRBD1 matching over 7 bases. The trim removed 6 bases at V and 4 bases at J, leaving 5 bases unmatched. CDR1 is KGHSH, CDR2 LQKENI, per germline. This CDR3 comprises 13 residues.